Shown below are 3 T cell receptor beta chains from a single sample sequenced in a study of regulatory T cells in long-lasting Graves disease. Construction of TCR beta libraries relied on iRepertoire HTBI primers and on Arm-PCR targeting CDR3 regions. Each CDR3 protein gets one entry after TCRdb re-called the multiplex PCR reads with MiXCR. The sample yields 430,000 or so distinct CDR3 sequences, approximately 22% seen once. Time point reported: persistent/refractory GD, antithyroid drugs over 5 years with positive TRAb. From PBMCs, RNA was extracted and then used to make the TCR library. This material consisted of peripheral blood mononuclear cells (PBMCs), taken when the disease was refractory, from a patient treated with antithyroid drugs. The receptors derive from a female donor with Graves disease.

In this sample, this clonotype turned up many times. At one end, the junction sequence differs from germline, possibly due to a read error. The chain joins TRBV5-1 to TRBJ2-7; 11 bases are a match to TRBD2. The germline V gene encodes CDR1 SGHRS and CDR2 YFSETQ. This CDR3 contains 15 residues. The CDR3 DNA follows: TGTGCCAGCAGTTACGGGACTAGCGGAACCTACGAGCAGTACTTC. This translates into CASSYGTSGTYEQYF.

The genes are TRBV11-3 and TRBJ2-3; 8 bases map to TRBD1. CDR1 and CDR2 (germline): SGHNT, YENEEA. Trimming at V came to 2 bases and at J to 2 bases, leaving 3 bases not matched to a gene. The CDR3 totals 15 residues. Written as DNA, the CDR3 is TGTGCCAGCAGCTTATCGGGACAGGACACAGATACGCAGTATTTT. Translation gives CASSLSGQDTDTQYF.

This clonotype turned up a few times. This chain links TRBV24-1 with TRBJ1-1; no firm D call. The CDR3 is 13 amino acids. Trimming removed 3 bases at V and 2 bases at J, with 6 bases between. CDR1 is KGHDR and CDR2 is SFDVKD in the germline V gene. CDR3 coding DNA: TGTGCCACCAGTGATACCGGAAACACTGAAGCTTTCTTT. Residues: CATSDTGNTEAFF.